This record concerns one T cell receptor beta chain sequence. This sample was taken from a study of blood T cell repertoires in COVID-19. CDR3 length: 15 residues. The V and J ends lost 1 base and 0 bases respectively, with 8 bases between them. Germline CDR1 and CDR2: LGHNT and FRNRAP. Repertoires were generated with immunoSEQ multiplex PCR, while TCRdb's copy carries only in-frame clones and drops some. The data show 100,000 to 150,000 clones, about 94% seen once. Sequenced sample: peripheral blood. The receptor was derived from a man aged 50 to 59 with COVID-19, enrolled during active disease. The chain carries TRBV12-5 and TRBJ2-3; weak D call: TRBD2 (6 bases). DNA for the CDR3: TGTGCTAGTGGTTTGGCTGGAGGGAGCACAGATACGCAGTATTTT. Translating it yields CASGLAGGSTDTQYF.